Listed below are T cell receptor beta chains from one sample, sequenced in a study of T-cell reconstitution after alpha-beta-depleted transplantation in children. Using its own MiXCR run on the PCR reads, TCRdb lists one record per CDR3 protein. The table shows about 360,000 distinct CDR3 sequences, with about an eighth occurring only once. The starting material was PBMCs, obtained from the stem cell graft. The receptors here all came from a human donor who donated a stem cell graft to a child with Fanconi anemia. Each CDR3 is given without its conserved first and last residue. Each record gives: V gene, clone size, CDR3 protein. Size is omitted from some rows. Given values are once, few, many or a class for expanded clones.

V: TRBV5-1; size: many; CDR3: ASSLESPNFLNSPLH
V: TRBV2; size: few; CDR3: ASRGGPGLGLFDEQF
V: TRBV7-9; size: few; CDR3: ASSSWEGKLF
V: TRBV12-3/TRBV12-4; size: NA; CDR3: ASRFGGAGNTIY
V: TRBV7-9; size: NA; CDR3: ASSSLADTGTGETQY
V: TRBV4-2; size: NA; CDR3: ASSQSRTDHSYNEQF
V: TRBV20-1; size: few; CDR3: SARHPSVSGYEQY
V: TRBV5-4; size: NA; CDR3: ASSLAGTSGGVQY
V: TRBV7-8; size: few; CDR3: ASSLPRQGKGGYRAGELF
V: TRBV9; size: few; CDR3: ASSEEDFDQPQH